This T cell receptor (beta chain) originates from a study of neoadjuvant nivolumab and ipilimumab in lung cancer. General observations from the study: Only a single major-pathologic-response sample was available for clonality analysis. Only two of four nivolumab-treated tumors gained richness and clonality by surgery. TCR sequencing covered a small number of samples.

For this clone: The antigen is unknown.

Libraries were prepared by immunoSEQ multiplex PCR; TCRdb keeps only in-frame clonotypes and omits some of them. The repertoire holds 39,000 or so clones, with about 91% as singletons. The source material was peripheral blood, sampled before neoadjuvant nivolumab, alone or with ipilimumab. The source is an adult with non-small cell lung cancer.

The CDR3 here is CASSSGQGTYGYTF. DNA of the CDR3: TGTGCCAGCAGCTCCGGACAGGGCACCTATGGCTACACCTTC. The chain employs TRBV7-3 and TRBJ1-2, with TRBD1 matching 8 bases. The germline gives CDR1 SGHTA, CDR2 FQGTGA. The CDR3 covers 14 residues. V gave up 4 bases and J gave up 4 bases; unmatched junction bases: 5.